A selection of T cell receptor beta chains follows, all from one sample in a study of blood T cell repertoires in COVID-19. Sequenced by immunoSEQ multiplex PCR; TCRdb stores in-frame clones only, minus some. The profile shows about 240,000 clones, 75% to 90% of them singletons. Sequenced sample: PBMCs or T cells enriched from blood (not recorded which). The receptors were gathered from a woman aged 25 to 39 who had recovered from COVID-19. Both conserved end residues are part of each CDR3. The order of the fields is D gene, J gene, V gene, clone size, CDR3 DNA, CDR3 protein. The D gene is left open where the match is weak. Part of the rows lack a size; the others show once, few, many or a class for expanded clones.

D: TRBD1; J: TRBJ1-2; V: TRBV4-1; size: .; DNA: TGCGCCAGCAGCCAAGATTCGGGGACAGGGGTGGCCAGGGGTGGCTACACCTTC; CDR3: CASSQDSGTGVARGGYTF
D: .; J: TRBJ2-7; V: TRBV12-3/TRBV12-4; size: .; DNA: TGTGCCAGCAGTCCGGGAGCTTACTACGAGCAGTACTTC; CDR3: CASSPGAYYEQYF
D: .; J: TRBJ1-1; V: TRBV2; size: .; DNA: TGTGCCAGCAGCCCCCAGGTAATCGCTGAAGCTTTCTTT; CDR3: CASSPQVIAEAFF
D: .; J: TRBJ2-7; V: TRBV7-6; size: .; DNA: TGTGCCAGCAGCTTAGGCGGGGCCCCCCGGGAGCAGTACTTC; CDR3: CASSLGGAPREQYF
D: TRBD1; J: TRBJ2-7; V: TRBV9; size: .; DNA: TGTGCCAGCAGCGACCGGGACAGGGGCTACGAGCAGTACTTC; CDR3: CASSDRDRGYEQYF
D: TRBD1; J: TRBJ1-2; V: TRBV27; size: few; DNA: TGTGCCAGCACTTCGATGTTAACAGGGGGCGGCTATGGCTACACCTTC; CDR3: CASTSMLTGGGYGYTF
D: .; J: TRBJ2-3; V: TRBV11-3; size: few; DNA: TGTGCCAGCAGCCAAAACTTGCGGGATACGCAGTATTTT; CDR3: CASSQNLRDTQYF
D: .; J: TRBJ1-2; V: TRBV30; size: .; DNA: TGTGCCTGGAGTGTAGCAGGGGTTGGCTACACCTTC; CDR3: CAWSVAGVGYTF
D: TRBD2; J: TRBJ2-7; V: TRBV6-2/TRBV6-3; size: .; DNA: TGTGCCAGCAGCTCCTACGGACTAGCGGGAGTCCTAGGGCAGTACTTC; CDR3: CASSSYGLAGVLGQYF
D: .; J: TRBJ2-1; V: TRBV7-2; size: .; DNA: TGTGCCAGCAGCTCAGAAGCGGTTCACTCCTACAATGAGCAGTTCTTC; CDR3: CASSSEAVHSYNEQFF
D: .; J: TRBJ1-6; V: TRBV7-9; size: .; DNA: TGTGCCAGCAGTAAGGACAGCTATAATTCACCCCTCCACTTT; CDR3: CASSKDSYNSPLHF
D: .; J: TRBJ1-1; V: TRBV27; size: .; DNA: TGTGCCAGCAGCGACAGCGAAGACACTGAAGCTTTCTTT; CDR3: CASSDSEDTEAFF
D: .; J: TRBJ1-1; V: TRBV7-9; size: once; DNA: TGTGCCAGCAGTTCGCGCCGACGGGGGAACACTGAAGCTTTCTTT; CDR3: CASSSRRRGNTEAFF
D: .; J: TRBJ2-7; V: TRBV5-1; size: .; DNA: TGCGCCAGCAGCTTGGGTAGTACTTACCTGACCTACGAGCAGTACTTC; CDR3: CASSLGSTYLTYEQYF
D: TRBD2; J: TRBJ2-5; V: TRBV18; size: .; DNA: TGTGCCAGCTCACCCCTAGCGGACCAAGAGACCCAGTACTTC; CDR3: CASSPLADQETQYF
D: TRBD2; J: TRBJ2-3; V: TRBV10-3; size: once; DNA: TGTGCCATCAGCTTCAATCTAGCGGGAGGGATCACAGATACGCAGTATTTT; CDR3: CAISFNLAGGITDTQYF
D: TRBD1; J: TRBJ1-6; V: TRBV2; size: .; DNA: TGTGCCAGCAGTATCCGGACAGGGGAAAATTCACCCCTCCACTTT; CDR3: CASSIRTGENSPLHF
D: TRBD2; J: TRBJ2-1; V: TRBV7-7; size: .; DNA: TGTGCTAGCAGCTTAAATCTAGCGGGAGAAGGCTACAATGAGCAGTTCTTC; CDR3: CASSLNLAGEGYNEQFF
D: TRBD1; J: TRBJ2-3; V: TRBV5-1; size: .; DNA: TGCGCCAGCAGCCCCGGGACAGGGAGTCACCTTAACACAGATACGCAGTATTTT; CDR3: CASSPGTGSHLNTDTQYF
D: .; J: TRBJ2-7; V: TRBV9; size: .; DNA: TGTGCCAGCAGCGTAGATGTAGCGGAGTACGAGCAGTACTTC; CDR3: CASSVDVAEYEQYF
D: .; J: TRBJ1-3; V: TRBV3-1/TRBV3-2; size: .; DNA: TGTGCCAGCAGCCAAGTCCGTGACAGGATTGGAAACACCATATATTTT; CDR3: CASSQVRDRIGNTIYF
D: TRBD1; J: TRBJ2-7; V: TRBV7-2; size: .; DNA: TGTGCCAGCAGCTTAGCGACAGGGATCATCTACGAGCAGTACTTC; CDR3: CASSLATGIIYEQYF
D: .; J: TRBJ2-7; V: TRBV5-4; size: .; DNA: TGTGCCAGCAGCTCCTGGACTTCCTACGAGCAGTACTTC; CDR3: CASSSWTSYEQYF
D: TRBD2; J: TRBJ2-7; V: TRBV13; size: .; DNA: TGTGCCAGCAGCCTCGGGACTAGCGACGAGCAGTACTTC; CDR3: CASSLGTSDEQYF
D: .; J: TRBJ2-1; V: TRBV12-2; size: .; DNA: TGTGCAAGTCGCTTTTGGACAGGGGGCTATGAGCAGTTCTTC; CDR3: CASRFWTGGYEQFF
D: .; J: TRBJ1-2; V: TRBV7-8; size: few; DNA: TGTGCCAGCAGCTTCTTCCACGGGGATGGCTACACCTTC; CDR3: CASSFFHGDGYTF
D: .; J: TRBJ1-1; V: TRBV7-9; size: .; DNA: TGTGCCAGCGGCAGGGTGTCCGGCACTGAAGCTTTCTTT; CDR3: CASGRVSGTEAFF
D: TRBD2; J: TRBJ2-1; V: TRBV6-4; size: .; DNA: TGTGCCAGCAGTGACGCGGGAGGGAACAATGAGCAGTTCTTC; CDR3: CASSDAGGNNEQFF
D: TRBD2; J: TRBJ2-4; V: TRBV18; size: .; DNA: TGTGCCAGCTCACCACCAGCCAGCGGGAGAAACATTCAGTACTTC; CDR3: CASSPPASGRNIQYF
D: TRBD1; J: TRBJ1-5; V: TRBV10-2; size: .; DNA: TGCGCCAGCCGAGGGACAGGAGGAGGTCAGCCCCAGCATTTT; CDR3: CASRGTGGGQPQHF
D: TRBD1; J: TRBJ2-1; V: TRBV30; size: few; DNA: TGTGCCTGGACTGGACAGGGGTCTAATGAGCAGTTCTTC; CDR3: CAWTGQGSNEQFF
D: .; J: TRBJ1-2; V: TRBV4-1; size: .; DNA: TGCGCCAGCAGCCAAGATACAGGAGCTAACTATGGCTACACCTTC; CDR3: CASSQDTGANYGYTF
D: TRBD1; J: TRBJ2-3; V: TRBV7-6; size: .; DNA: TGTGCCAGCAGCTTAGCCGGGACAGGGGCAGATACGCAGTATTTT; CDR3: CASSLAGTGADTQYF
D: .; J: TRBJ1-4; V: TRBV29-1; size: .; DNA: TGCAGCGTTGAAGTATCGGGGACAACTAATGAAAAACTGTTTTTT; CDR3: CSVEVSGTTNEKLFF
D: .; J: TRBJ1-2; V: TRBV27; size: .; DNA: TGTGCCAGCAGTTTCGCGGCAGGGGTTGGCTACACCTTC; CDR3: CASSFAAGVGYTF
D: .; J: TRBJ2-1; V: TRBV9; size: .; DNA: TGTGCCAGCAGCGATAGCGGAGCAAGTTACAATGAGCAGTTCTTC; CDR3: CASSDSGASYNEQFF
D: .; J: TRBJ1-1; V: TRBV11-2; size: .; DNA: TGTGCCAGCAGCCTAACCCGACAGGAAAATGAAGCTTTCTTT; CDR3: CASSLTRQENEAFF
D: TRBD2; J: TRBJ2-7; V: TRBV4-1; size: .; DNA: TGCGCCAGCAGACCGACCGGGACTAACTCCTACGAGCAGTACTTC; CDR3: CASRPTGTNSYEQYF
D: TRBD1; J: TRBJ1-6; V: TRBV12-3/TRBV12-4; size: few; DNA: TGTGCCAGCAGTACAGGACAGGCCCTACGCCTCCACTTT; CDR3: CASSTGQALRLHF
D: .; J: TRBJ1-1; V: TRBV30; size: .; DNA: TGTGCCTGGACCCTCGGAGGGGCGAAAACTGAAGCTTTCTTT; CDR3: CAWTLGGAKTEAFF
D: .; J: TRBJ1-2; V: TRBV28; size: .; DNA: TGTGCCAGCAGTCCGGCGGTCGGGGGGGACCGTCTAGGTGGCTACACCTTC; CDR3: CASSPAVGGDRLGGYTF
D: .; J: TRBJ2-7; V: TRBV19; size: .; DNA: TGTGCCAGTAGCCTCAGGGGAATTGGGCGCGTGGCCCGCTACGAGCAGTACTTC; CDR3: CASSLRGIGRVARYEQYF
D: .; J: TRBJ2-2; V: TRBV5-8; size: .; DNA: TGTGCCAGCAGCTTGAGAGGGATGGCCGGGGAGCTGTTTTTT; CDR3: CASSLRGMAGELFF
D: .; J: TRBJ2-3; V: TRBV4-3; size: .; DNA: TGCGCCAGCAGCCAAGTAAACTACCCCACAGATACGCAGTATTTT; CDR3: CASSQVNYPTDTQYF
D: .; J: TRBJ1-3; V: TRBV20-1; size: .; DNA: TGCAGTGTGAGATCTGGAAACACCATATATTTT; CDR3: CSVRSGNTIYF
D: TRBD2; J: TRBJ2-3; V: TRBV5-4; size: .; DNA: TGTGCCAGCATCGACTCCACCTCCGGGACTAGCACTAACCCGCAGTATTTT; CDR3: CASIDSTSGTSTNPQYF
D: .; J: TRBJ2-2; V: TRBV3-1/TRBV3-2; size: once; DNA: TGTGCCAGCAGCCAAGACGGGGGTCCCGGGGAGCTGTTTTTT; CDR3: CASSQDGGPGELFF
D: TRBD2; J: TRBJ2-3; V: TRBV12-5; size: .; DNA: TGTGCTAGTGGTTTGGGACTAGCTGTCACAGATACGCAGTATTTT; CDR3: CASGLGLAVTDTQYF